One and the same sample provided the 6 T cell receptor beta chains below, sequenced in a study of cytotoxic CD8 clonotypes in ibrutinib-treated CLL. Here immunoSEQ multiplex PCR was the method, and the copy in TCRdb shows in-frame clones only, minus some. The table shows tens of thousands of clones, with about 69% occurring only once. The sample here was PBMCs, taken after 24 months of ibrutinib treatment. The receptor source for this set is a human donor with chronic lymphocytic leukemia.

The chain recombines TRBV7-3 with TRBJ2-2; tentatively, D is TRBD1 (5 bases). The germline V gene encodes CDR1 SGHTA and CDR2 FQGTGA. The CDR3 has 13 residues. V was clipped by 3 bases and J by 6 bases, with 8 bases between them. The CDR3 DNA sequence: TGTGCCAGCAGCTTCAAAGGGGCCGGGGAGCTGTTTTTT. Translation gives CASSFKGAGELFF.

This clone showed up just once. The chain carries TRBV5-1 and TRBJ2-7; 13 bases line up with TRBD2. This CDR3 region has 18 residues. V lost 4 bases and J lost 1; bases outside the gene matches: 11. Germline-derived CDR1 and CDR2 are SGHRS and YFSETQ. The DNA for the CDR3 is TGCGCCAGCAGCCCCACCGGACTAGCGGGGGACCTATCCTACGAGCAGTACTTC. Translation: CASSPTGLAGDLSYEQYF.

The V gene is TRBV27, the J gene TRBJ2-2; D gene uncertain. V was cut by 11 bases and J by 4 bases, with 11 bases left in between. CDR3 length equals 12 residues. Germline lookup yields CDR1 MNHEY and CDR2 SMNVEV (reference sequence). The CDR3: CASQSGTGELFF. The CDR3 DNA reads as TGTGCCTCCCAGAGTGGCACCGGGGAGCTGTTTTTT.

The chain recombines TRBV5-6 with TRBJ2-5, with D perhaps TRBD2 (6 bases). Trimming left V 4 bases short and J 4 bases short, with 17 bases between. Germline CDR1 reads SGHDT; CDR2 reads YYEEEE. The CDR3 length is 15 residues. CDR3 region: CASSRPGLRIETQYF. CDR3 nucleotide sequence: TGTGCCAGCAGCCGCCCGGGACTCCGCATAGAGACCCAGTACTTC.

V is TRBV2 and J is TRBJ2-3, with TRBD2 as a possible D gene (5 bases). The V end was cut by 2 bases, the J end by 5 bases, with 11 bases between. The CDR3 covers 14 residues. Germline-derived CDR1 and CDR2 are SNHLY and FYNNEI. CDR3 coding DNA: TGTGCCAGCAGTGAACACGGGGTCGGAGATACGCAGTATTTT. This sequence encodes CASSEHGVGDTQYF.

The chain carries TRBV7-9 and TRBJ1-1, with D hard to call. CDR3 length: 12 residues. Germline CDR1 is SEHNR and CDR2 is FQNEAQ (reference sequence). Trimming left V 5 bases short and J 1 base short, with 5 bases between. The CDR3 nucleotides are TGTGCCAGCAGCCAAGAGAACACTGAAGCTTTCTTT. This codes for CASSQENTEAFF.